This T cell receptor beta chain was retrieved from a study of shared clonotypes between healthy human individuals. Study summary: The plates for each donor numbered three CD4 naive, three CD4 memory, two CD8 naive and one CD8 memory.

The CDR3 spans 14 residues. With V trimmed by 4 bases and J by 8 bases, 8 bases remained unmatched. Looked up from germline, CDR1 is SGHRS and CDR2 is YFSETQ. Overall study findings and caveats: Generally, naive subsets came out with larger estimated richness than memory subsets.

For this clone: The antigen remains undetermined.

From CD4+ cells came CD45RA+ naive and CD45RA-negative memory subsets. It was at deep level that the assay was run. Clones were read by immunoSEQ multiplex PCR, and TCRdb kept only the in-frame ones, dropping some. Of roughly 2.5 million clones in the sample, more than 80% are singletons; the top ten hold roughly 0.13%. Sequencing input: naive CD4+ T cells sorted from blood. The subset: CD45RA+ positively selected. The V gene is TRBV5-1, the J gene TRBJ2-1, with 8 bases matching TRBD1. The clonotype was recovered from a man between 18 and 29 years old in good health. CDR3 nucleotides: TGCGCCAGCAGCGAGGCAGGGGGCTTGTATGAGCAGTTCTTC. Translation gives CASSEAGGLYEQFF.